The 10 T cell receptor beta chains given below trace back to one sample, sequenced in a study of blood T cell repertoires in COVID-19. The method was immunoSEQ multiplex PCR; TCRdb's version includes in-frame clones alone and lacks a portion of them. The sample has some 300,000 clones, roughly 89% seen once. Sequences were obtained from PBMCs or T cells enriched from blood (not recorded which). Every receptor here comes from a woman aged 40 to 50 who had recovered from COVID-19.

The CDR3 DNA reads as TGCGCCAGCAGCTTGCCAGGGACAGGGGTTTACACCTTC. It translates to CASSLPGTGVYTF. The rearrangement uses TRBV5-1 and TRBJ1-2; 10 bases line up with TRBD1. From germline, CDR1 is SGHRS and CDR2 YFSETQ. V lost 1 base and J lost 11; bases outside the gene matches: 5. This CDR3 comprises 13 residues.

The CDR3 DNA is TGTGCCAGCACTGACCTCGGAGTGGGCACCGGGGAGCTGTTTTTT. It codes for CASTDLGVGTGELFF. The chain has TRBV2 and TRBJ2-2; no definite D call. V lost 7 bases to trimming and J lost 4 bases, with 16 bases between them. This CDR3 spans 15 amino acids. Germline V lookup: CDR1 SNHLY, CDR2 FYNNEI.

Only a few counts were recorded for this clone. The chain recombines TRBV2 with TRBJ2-1; 11 bases fit TRBD2. Germline lookup yields CDR1 SNHLY and CDR2 FYNNEI. The ends lost 7 bases at V and 2 bases at J; junction bases unmatched: 10. The CDR3 extends over 17 amino acids. CDR3 DNA sequence: TGTGCCAGCAACCCCTTACTAGCGGGAGATGCCTACAATGAGCAGTTCTTC. Residues: CASNPLLAGDAYNEQFF.

The V and J genes are TRBV6-1 and TRBJ1-6, with D possibly TRBD1 on 5 matching bases. Germline V gene data show CDR1 as MNHNS and CDR2 as SASEGT. V lost 3 bases to trimming and J lost 3 bases, with 9 bases between them. The CDR3 extends over 15 amino acids. CDR3 DNA: TGTGCCAGCAGTGACCAGACAGTCTATAATTCACCCCTCCACTTT. It codes for CASSDQTVYNSPLHF.

A single count supports this clone. The chain combines TRBV10-3 with TRBJ1-1; D may be TRBD1 (6 bases). Germline lookup yields CDR1 ENHRY and CDR2 SYGVKD. V gave up 8 bases and J gave up 2 bases, with 9 bases separating them. CDR3 length equals 12 residues. CDR3 amino acids: CAIGTPNTEAFF. For the CDR3, the DNA is TGTGCCATCGGGACACCAAACACTGAAGCTTTCTTT.

This rearrangement joins TRBV3-1 (or the pseudogene TRBV3-2) to TRBJ2-7; D uncertain. There are 13 residues in the CDR3. V lost 5 bases and J lost 6, with 14 bases in between. Germline V gene lookup returns CDR1 LGHDT and CDR2 YNNKEL (reference sequence). For the CDR3, the DNA is TGTGCCAGCAGCACCCGACTGCTTACCGAGCAGTACTTC. The encoded protein is CASSTRLLTEQYF.

This clone was seen just once. The V gene is TRBV18, the J gene TRBJ2-5; the match to TRBD1 covers 9 bases. The germline V gene has CDR1 KGHSH and CDR2 LQKENI. This CDR3 has 15 residues. V lost 5 bases to trimming and J lost 4 bases; unmatched junction nucleotides: 8. The DNA of the CDR3 is TGTGCCAGCTCAAAGGGACAGGGCGCAGGAGAGACCCAGTACTTC. Its translation is CASSKGQGAGETQYF.

The chain recombines TRBV2 with TRBJ2-7; TRBD2 is a possible D gene (6 bases). CDR1 is SNHLY and CDR2 is FYNNEI in the germline V gene. The V end was cut by 6 bases, the J end by 6 bases, with 15 bases between. CDR3 length: 13 residues. In DNA form, the CDR3 reads TGTGCCAGCAGCCGGGACTTATACCGCGAGCAGTACTTC. It codes for CASSRDLYREQYF.

The chain is built from TRBV4-2 and TRBJ2-2; 8 nucleotides line up with TRBD2. CDR3 length: 15 residues. Germline V CDR1 and CDR2: LGHNA, YNFKEQ. After removal of 1 base from V and 6 bases from J, the junction contained 4 bases not matched to a gene. The CDR3 DNA is TGTGCCAGCAGCCAAGTCAGCGGGAGTGCCGGGGAGCTGTTTTTT. The encoded protein is CASSQVSGSAGELFF.

The chain combines TRBV19 with TRBJ1-1; 8 nucleotides align to TRBD1. Losses at the gene ends were 7 bases for V and 4 bases for J; bases not matched to a gene: 5. The CDR3 totals 13 residues. CDR1 is LNHDA and CDR2 is SQIVND in the germline V gene (reference sequence). This CDR3 reads CASNTGGGTEAFF. The CDR3 DNA follows: TGTGCCAGTAATACAGGGGGAGGCACTGAAGCTTTCTTT.